These 19 T cell receptor beta chains were all obtained from the same sample, sequenced in a study of blood T cell repertoires in COVID-19. Profiling relied on immunoSEQ multiplex PCR, and the TCRdb table lists in-frame clones only, not all of them. The sample carries some 130,000 clones, roughly 85% recorded once. The sample comprised peripheral blood. The receptors originated from a man between 60 and 75 years old with acute or convalescent COVID-19.

The chain couples TRBV19 to TRBJ1-1; 10 nucleotides line up with TRBD1. CDR3 length equals 16 residues. Germline CDR1 LNHDA, CDR2 SQIVND (reference sequence). Trimming cost V 6 bases and J 0 bases; bases outside gene matches: 7. CDR3 protein: CASSFRDRGMNTEAFF. CDR3 in DNA: TGTGCCAGTAGCTTTAGGGACAGGGGTATGAACACTGAAGCTTTCTTT.

J is TRBJ1-1 and V is TRBV29-1; perhaps TRBD1 as D (6 bases). The germline V and J ends were trimmed by 7 bases and 4 bases, with 16 bases remaining between them. The CDR3 has 13 residues. CDR1 is SQVTM and CDR2 is ANQGSEA in the germline V gene. In nucleotides, the CDR3 is TGCAGCGCCCAGCGGGGGCGCGGCACTGAAGCTTTCTTT. It codes for CSAQRGRGTEAFF.

V usage is TRBV9 and J usage is TRBJ1-1; 7 bases agree with TRBD1. Germline V gene lookup returns CDR1 SGDLS and CDR2 YYNGEE. The CDR3 consists of 15 residues. V lost 3 bases, J lost 3 bases, and 8 bases stayed unmatched. CDR3 bases: TGTGCCAGCAGCGCTGGGGGACAGACCTACACTGAAGCTTTCTTT. This gives the protein CASSAGGQTYTEAFF.

The V call is TRBV7-8, the J call TRBJ1-4; D call uncertain. Germline CDR1 reads SGHVS; CDR2 reads FQNEAQ. Trimming stripped 6 bases from V and 10 bases from J, with 12 bases between. CDR3 length equals 12 residues. CDR3 in amino acids: CASSRLVGKLFF. In nucleotides, the CDR3 is TGTGCCAGCAGTCGATTGGTCGGAAAACTGTTTTTT.

The V call is TRBV4-2, the J call TRBJ2-4; 12 bases are shared with TRBD2. The CDR3 contains 17 residues. Trimming removed 4 bases from V and 3 bases from J; junction bases left unmatched: 7. The germline V gene has CDR1 LGHNA and CDR2 YNFKEQ. The DNA of the CDR3 is TGTGCCAGCAGCCCCCGACTAGCGGGAGAGGTCAAAAACATTCAGTACTTC. It specifies CASSPRLAGEVKNIQYF.

The chain is built from TRBV3-1 (or the pseudogene TRBV3-2) and TRBJ2-7, with 9 nucleotides matching TRBD1. Germline CDR1 is LGHDT and CDR2 is YNNKEL (reference sequence). The CDR3 runs 16 residues. V shed 5 bases and J 2 bases; nucleotides not matched to a gene: 10. CDR3 sequence: CASSYTGTGITYEQYF. CDR3 DNA sequence: TGTGCCAGCAGCTACACCGGGACAGGGATTACCTACGAGCAGTACTTC.

The chain is built from TRBV5-1 and TRBJ2-7, with a tentative D call TRBD2 (5 bases). V gave up 5 bases and J gave up 0 bases, with 15 bases separating them. The CDR3 extends over 15 amino acids. Germline lookup yields CDR1 SGHRS and CDR2 YFSETQ. The CDR3 coding sequence is TGCGCCAGCAGTCCTAGCAGAACCTCCTCCTACGAGCAGTACTTC. Encoded protein: CASSPSRTSSYEQYF. Full variable domain (missing parts from reference TRBV5-1 and TRBJ2-7): KAGVTQTPRYLIKTRGQQVTLSCSPISGHRSVSWYQQTPGQGLQFLFEYFSETQRNKGNFPGRFSGRQFSNSRSEMNVSTLELGDSALYLCASSPSRTSSYEQYFGPGTRLTVT.

The chain carries TRBV5-5 and TRBJ2-1; D is uncertain. Germline V CDR1 and CDR2: SGHKS, YYEKEE (reference sequence). This CDR3 has 16 amino acids. Trimming shortened V by 4 bases and J by 1 base, and 15 bases separated the two germline ends. This chain's CDR3 is CASSPRPGRSYNEQFF. The CDR3 region has the DNA TGTGCCAGCAGCCCCAGACCAGGTCGGTCCTACAATGAGCAGTTCTTC.

The J gene is TRBJ2-3, the V gene TRBV6-4, with TRBD2 identical over 8 bases. Germline V CDR1 and CDR2: MRHNA, SNTAGT. The CDR3 contains 15 residues. V gave up 5 bases and J gave up 0 bases; unmatched junction bases: 4. The CDR3 nucleotides read TGTGCCAGCAGTCGTATAGCGGGGAGCACAGATACGCAGTATTTT. Its protein is CASSRIAGSTDTQYF.

V is TRBV7-2 and J is TRBJ1-6; D is unclear. The germline gives CDR1 SGHTA, CDR2 FQGNSA. The CDR3 runs to 15 residues. Trimming pared 8 bases from V and 0 bases from J, leaving 11 bases between. This CDR3 is CASLGRDSYNSPLHF. The CDR3 DNA follows: TGTGCCAGCCTGGGCCGGGACTCCTATAATTCACCCCTCCACTTT.

The rearrangement joins TRBV9 to TRBJ1-6; D perhaps matches TRBD1 (5 bases). This CDR3 has 16 amino acids. The germline V gene has CDR1 SGDLS and CDR2 YYNGEE. Between the trimmed V and J ends, which lost 0 bases and 7 bases, there was a span of 14 bases. CDR3 DNA sequence: TGTGCCAGCAGCGTAGGGAGGGAGGGACGGAATTCACCCCTCCACTTT. As protein: CASSVGREGRNSPLHF.

This clone was counted between two and nine times. The chain joins TRBV19 to TRBJ2-7, with 8 bases identical to TRBD1. Trimming took 10 bases from V and 5 from J; bases not matched to a gene: 7. CDR1 and CDR2 (germline): LNHDA, SQIVND (reference sequence). The CDR3 covers 12 residues. CDR3 sequence reads: CATRTGNHEQYF. The CDR3 DNA is TGTGCCACAAGGACAGGGAATCACGAGCAGTACTTC.

This clone was recorded a few times. The chain has TRBV4-2 and TRBJ2-7, with TRBD2 identical over 7 bases. The CDR3 runs to 15 residues. From germline, CDR1 is LGHNA and CDR2 YNFKEQ. Trimming at V came to 0 bases and at J to 4 bases, leaving 6 bases not matched to a gene. This CDR3 reads CASSQDWREPYEQYF. Written as DNA, the CDR3 is TGTGCCAGCAGCCAAGATTGGCGGGAGCCATACGAGCAGTACTTC.

The V gene is TRBV28, the J gene TRBJ1-2, with D uncertain. Germline CDR1 and CDR2: MDHEN and SYDVKM. CDR3 size: 16 residues. V was trimmed by 6 bases and J by 5 bases, leaving 22 bases between them. The CDR3 nucleotides read TGTGCCAGCAGCATAAGAGGACGGGGAGTGATATATGGCTACACCTTC. This encodes CASSIRGRGVIYGYTF.

This clone was seen once. CDR3 sequence: CAISESWGGNEKLFF. The CDR3 DNA reads TGTGCCATCAGTGAGTCCTGGGGGGGGAATGAAAAACTGTTTTTT. V and J are TRBV10-3 and TRBJ1-4; perhaps TRBD1 as D (5 bases). The germline gives CDR1 ENHRY, CDR2 SYGVKD. V lost 0 bases to trimming and J lost 5 bases, with 10 bases between them. This CDR3 has 15 residues.

V gene TRBV6-2 or TRBV6-3 combines with J gene TRBJ2-7; D not certain. Germline V CDR1 and CDR2: MNHEY, SVGEGT. Trimming pared 5 bases from V and 4 bases from J, leaving 6 bases between. CDR3 length equals 11 residues. CDR3 region: CASSTWYEQYF. In DNA form, the CDR3 reads TGTGCCAGCAGTACTTGGTACGAGCAGTACTTC.

V gene TRBV2 combines with J gene TRBJ1-2; maybe TRBD1 (5 bases). V was pared by 4 bases and J by 3 bases, with 9 bases between. The CDR3 runs 13 residues. Germline V gene sequence: CDR1 SNHLY, CDR2 FYNNEI. DNA of the CDR3: TGTGCCAGCAGTGTTCAACAGGACTATGGCTACACCTTC. This codes for CASSVQQDYGYTF.

This clone was seen more than once but under ten times. V gene TRBV19 combines with J gene TRBJ2-1; 8 nucleotides agree with TRBD1. Germline values: CDR1 LNHDA, CDR2 SQIVND (reference sequence). The CDR3 covers 15 residues. J gave up 0 bases and V 2 bases, and 0 bases lay outside the gene matches. The CDR3 loop reads CASSITGGSYNEQFF. For the CDR3, the DNA is TGTGCCAGTAGTATAACAGGGGGCTCCTACAATGAGCAGTTCTTC.

J is TRBJ1-1 and V is TRBV3-1 (or the pseudogene TRBV3-2), with D tentatively TRBD1 (5 bases). The germline gives CDR1 LGHDT, CDR2 YNNKEL (reference sequence). V was trimmed by 1 base and J by 5 bases, leaving 8 bases between them. The CDR3 length is 13 residues. The chain's CDR3 is CASSQVGATEAFF. In nucleotides, the CDR3 is TGTGCCAGCAGCCAAGTAGGGGCAACTGAAGCTTTCTTT.